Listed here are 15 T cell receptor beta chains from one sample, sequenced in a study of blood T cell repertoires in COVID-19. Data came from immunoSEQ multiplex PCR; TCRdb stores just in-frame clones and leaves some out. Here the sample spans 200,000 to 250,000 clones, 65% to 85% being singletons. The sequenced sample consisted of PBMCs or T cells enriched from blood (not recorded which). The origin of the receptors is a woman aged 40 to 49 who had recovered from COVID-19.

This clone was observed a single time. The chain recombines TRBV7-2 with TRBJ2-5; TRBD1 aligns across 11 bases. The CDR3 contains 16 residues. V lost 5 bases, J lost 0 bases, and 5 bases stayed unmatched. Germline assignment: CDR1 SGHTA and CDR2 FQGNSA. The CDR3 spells CASSIGTGGDQETQYF. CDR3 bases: TGTGCCAGCAGCATCGGGACAGGGGGTGACCAAGAGACCCAGTACTTC. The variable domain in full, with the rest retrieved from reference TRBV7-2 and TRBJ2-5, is GAGVSQSPSNKVTEKGKDVELRCDPISGHTALYWYRQSLGQGLEFLIYFQGNSAPDKSGLPSDRFSAERTGGSVSTLTIQRTQQEDSAVYLCASSIGTGGDQETQYFGPGTRLLVL.

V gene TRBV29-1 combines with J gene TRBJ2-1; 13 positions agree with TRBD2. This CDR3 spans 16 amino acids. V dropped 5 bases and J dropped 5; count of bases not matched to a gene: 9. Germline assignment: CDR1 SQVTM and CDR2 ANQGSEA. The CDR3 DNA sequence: TGCAGCGTTTTGAGGGGGACTAGCGGGACTCACAATGAGCAGTTCTTC. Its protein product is CSVLRGTSGTHNEQFF.

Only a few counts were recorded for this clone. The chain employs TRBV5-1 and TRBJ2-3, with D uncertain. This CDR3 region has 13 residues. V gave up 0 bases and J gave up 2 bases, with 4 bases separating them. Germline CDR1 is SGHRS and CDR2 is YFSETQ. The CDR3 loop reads CASSLDNTDTQYF. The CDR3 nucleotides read TGCGCCAGCAGCTTGGACAACACAGATACGCAGTATTTT.

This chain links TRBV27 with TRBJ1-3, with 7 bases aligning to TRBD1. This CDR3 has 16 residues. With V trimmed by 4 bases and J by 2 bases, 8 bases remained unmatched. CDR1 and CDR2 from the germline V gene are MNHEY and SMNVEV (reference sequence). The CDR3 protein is CASSYQGGIAGNTIYF. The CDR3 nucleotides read TGTGCCAGCAGTTACCAGGGGGGAATCGCTGGAAACACCATATATTTT.

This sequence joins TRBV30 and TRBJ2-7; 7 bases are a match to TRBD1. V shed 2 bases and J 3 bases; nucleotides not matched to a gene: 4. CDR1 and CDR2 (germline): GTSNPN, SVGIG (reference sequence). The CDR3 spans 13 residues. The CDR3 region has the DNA TGTGCCTGGAGTCGGGGACAGTACTACGAGCAGTACTTC. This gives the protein CAWSRGQYYEQYF.

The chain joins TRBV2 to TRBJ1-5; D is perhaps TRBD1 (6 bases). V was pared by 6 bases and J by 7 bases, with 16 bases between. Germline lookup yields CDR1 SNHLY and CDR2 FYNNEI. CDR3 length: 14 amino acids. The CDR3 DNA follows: TGTGCCAGCAGGACTACAGGGACCTACCAGCCCCAGCATTTT. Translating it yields CASRTTGTYQPQHF.

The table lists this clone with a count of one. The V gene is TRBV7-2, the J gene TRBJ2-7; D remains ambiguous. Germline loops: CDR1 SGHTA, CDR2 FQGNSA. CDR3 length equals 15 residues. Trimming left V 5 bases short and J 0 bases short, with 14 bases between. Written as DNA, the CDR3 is TGTGCCAGCAGCCCACTCTTTACCATCTCCTACGAGCAGTACTTC. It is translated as CASSPLFTISYEQYF. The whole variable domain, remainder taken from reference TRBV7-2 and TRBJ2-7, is GAGVSQSPSNKVTEKGKDVELRCDPISGHTALYWYRQSLGQGLEFLIYFQGNSAPDKSGLPSDRFSAERTGGSVSTLTIQRTQQEDSAVYLCASSPLFTISYEQYFGPGTRLTVT.

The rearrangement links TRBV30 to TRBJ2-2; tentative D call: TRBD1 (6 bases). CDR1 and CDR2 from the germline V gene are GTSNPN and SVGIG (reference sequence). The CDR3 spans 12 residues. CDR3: CAYTGSTGELFF. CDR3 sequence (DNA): TGTGCGTATACAGGGTCCACCGGGGAGCTGTTTTTT. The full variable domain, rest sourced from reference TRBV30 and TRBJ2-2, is SQTIHQWPATLVQPVGSPLSLECTVEGTSNPNLYWYRQAAGRGLQLLFYSVGIGQISSEVPQNLSASRPQDRQFILSSKKLLLSDSGFYLCAYTGSTGELFFGEGSRLTVL.

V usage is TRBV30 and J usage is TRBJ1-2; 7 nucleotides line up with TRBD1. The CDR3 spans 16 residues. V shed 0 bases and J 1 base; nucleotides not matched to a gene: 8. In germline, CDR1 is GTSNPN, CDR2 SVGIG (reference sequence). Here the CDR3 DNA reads TGTGCCTGGAGTGTACCTCCCACAGGGGTTAACTATGGCTACACCTTC. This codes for CAWSVPPTGVNYGYTF.

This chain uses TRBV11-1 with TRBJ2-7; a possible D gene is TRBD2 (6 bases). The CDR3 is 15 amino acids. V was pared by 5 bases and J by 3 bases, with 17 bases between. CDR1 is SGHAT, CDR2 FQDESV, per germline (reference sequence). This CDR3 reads CASSPQTSLVYEQYF. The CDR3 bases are TGTGCCAGCAGCCCCCAGACTAGTTTAGTCTACGAGCAGTACTTC.

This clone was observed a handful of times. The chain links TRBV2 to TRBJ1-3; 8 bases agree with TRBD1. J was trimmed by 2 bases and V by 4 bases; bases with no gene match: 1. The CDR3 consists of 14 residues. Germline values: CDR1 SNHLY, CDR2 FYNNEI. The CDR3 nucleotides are TGTGCCAGCAGTGGACAGGGGACTGGAAACACCATATATTTT. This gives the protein CASSGQGTGNTIYF.

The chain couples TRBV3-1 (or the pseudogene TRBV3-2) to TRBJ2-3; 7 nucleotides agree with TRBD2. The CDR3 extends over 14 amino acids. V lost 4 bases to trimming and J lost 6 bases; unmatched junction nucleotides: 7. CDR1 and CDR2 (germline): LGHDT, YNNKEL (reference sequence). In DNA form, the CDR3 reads TGTGCCAGCAGCCCCTCGTCCGGGGGGGATACGCAGTATTTT. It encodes CASSPSSGGDTQYF.

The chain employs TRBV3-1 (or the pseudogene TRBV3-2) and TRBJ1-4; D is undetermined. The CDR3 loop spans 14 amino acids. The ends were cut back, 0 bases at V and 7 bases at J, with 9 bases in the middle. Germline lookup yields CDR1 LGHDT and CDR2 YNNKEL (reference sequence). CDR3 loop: CASSQERRSEKLFF. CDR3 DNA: TGTGCCAGCAGCCAAGAGAGGAGGAGTGAAAAACTGTTTTTT.

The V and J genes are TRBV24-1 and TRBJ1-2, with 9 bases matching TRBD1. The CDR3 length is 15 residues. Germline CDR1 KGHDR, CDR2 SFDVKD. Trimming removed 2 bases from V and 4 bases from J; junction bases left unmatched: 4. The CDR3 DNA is TGTGCCACCAGTGATTCCCCGGACAGGGGCTATGGCTACACCTTC. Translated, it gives CATSDSPDRGYGYTF.

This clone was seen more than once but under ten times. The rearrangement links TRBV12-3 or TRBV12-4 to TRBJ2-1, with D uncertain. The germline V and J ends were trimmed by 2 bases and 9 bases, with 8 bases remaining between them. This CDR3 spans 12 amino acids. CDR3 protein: CASSLRRLEQFF. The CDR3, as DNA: TGTGCCAGCAGTTTACGGCGGCTTGAGCAGTTCTTC.